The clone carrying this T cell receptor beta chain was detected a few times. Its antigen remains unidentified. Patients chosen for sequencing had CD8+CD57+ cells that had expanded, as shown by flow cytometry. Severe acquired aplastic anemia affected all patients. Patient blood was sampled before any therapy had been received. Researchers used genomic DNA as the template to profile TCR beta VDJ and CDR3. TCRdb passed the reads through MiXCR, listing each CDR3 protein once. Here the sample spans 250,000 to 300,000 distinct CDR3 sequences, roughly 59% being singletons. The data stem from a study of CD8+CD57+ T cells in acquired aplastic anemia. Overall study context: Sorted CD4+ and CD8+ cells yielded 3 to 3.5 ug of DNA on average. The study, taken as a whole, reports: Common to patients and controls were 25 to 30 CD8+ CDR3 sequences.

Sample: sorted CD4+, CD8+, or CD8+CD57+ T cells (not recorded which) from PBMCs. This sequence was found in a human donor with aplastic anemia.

The CDR3 spells CAWSGQGPGAGNTIYF. For the CDR3, the DNA is TGTGCCTGGAGTGGACAGGGTCCGGGAGCTGGAAACACCATATATTTT. V gene TRBV30 combines with J gene TRBJ1-3, with 7 positions matching TRBD1. After removal of 1 base from V and 2 bases from J, the junction contained 8 bases not matched to a gene. CDR1 is GTSNPN, CDR2 SVGIG, per germline (reference sequence). The CDR3 consists of 16 residues. The variable domain in full, completed from reference TRBV30 and TRBJ1-3, reads SQTIHQWPATLVQPVGSPLSLECTVEGTSNPNLYWYRQAAGRGLQLLFYSVGIGQISSEVPQNLSASRPQDRQFILSSKKLLLSDSGFYLCAWSGQGPGAGNTIYFGEGSWLTVV.